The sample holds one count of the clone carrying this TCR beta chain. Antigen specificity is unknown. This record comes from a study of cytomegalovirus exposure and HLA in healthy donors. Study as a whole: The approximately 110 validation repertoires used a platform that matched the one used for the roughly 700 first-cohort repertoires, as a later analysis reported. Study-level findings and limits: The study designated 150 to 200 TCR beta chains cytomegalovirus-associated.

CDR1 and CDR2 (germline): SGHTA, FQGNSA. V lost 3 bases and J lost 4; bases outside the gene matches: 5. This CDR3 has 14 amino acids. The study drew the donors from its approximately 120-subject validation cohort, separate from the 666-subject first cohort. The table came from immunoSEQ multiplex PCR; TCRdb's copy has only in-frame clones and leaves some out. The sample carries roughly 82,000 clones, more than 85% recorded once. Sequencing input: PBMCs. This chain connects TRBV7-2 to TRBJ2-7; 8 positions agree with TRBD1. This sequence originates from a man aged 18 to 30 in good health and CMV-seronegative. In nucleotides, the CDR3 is TGTGCCAGCAGCTTCCAGGGGGCGCGGTACGAGCAGTACTTC. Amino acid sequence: CASSFQGARYEQYF.